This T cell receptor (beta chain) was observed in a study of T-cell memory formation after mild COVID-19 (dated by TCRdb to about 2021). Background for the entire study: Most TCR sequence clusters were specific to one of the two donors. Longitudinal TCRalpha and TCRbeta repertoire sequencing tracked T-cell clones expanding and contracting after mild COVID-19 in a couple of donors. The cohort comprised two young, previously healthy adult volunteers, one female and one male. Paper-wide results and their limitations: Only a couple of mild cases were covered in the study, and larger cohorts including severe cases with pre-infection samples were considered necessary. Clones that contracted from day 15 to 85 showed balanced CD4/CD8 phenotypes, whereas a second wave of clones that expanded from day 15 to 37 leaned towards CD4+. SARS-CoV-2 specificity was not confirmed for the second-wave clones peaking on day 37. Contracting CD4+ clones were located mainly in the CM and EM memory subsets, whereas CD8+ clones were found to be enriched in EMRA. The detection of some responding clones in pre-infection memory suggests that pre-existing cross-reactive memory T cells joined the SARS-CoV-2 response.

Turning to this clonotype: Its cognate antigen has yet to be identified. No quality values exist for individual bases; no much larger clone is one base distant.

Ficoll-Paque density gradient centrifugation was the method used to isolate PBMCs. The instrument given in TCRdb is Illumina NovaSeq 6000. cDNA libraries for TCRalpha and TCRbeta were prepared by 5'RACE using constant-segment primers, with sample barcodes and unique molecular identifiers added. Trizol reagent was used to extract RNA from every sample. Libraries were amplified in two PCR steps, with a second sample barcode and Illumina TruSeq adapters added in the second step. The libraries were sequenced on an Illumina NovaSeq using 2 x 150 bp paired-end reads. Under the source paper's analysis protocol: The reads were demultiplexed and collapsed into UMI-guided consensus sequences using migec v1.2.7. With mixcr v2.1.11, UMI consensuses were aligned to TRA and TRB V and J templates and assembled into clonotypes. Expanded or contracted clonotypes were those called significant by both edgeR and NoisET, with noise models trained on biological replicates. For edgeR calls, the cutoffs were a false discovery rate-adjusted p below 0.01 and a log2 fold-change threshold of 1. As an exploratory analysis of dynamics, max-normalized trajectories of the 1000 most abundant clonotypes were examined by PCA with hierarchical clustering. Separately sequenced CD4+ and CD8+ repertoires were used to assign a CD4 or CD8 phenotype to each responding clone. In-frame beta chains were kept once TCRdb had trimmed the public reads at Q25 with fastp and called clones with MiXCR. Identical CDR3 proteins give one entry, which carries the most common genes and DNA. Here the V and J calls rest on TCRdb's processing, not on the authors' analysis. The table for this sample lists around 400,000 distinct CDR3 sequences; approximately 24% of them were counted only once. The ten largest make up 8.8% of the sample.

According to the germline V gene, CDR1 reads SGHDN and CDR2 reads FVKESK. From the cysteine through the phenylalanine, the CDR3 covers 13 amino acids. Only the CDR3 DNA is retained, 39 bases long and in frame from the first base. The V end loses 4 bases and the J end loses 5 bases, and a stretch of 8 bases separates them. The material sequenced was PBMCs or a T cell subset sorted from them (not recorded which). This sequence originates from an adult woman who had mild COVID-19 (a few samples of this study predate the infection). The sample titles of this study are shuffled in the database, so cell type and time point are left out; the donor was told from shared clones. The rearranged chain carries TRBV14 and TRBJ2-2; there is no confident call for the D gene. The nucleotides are TGTGCCAGCAGCCCCCTCAGAACCGGGGAGCTGTTTTTT. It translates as CASSPLRTGELFF.